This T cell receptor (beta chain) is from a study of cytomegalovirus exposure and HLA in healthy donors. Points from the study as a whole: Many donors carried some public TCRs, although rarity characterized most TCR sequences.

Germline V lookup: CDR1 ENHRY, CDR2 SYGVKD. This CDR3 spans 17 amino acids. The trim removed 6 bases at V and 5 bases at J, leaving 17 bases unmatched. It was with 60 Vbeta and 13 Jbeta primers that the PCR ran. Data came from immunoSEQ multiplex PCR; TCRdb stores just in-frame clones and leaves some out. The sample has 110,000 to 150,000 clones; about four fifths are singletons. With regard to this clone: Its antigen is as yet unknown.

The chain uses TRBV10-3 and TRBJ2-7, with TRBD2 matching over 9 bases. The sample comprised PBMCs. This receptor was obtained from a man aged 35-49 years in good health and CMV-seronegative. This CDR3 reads CAISPSVMGLASHEQYF. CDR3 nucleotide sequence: TGTGCCATCAGCCCCAGCGTCATGGGACTAGCATCCCACGAGCAGTACTTC.